A selection of T cell receptor beta chains follows, all from one sample in a study of cytomegalovirus exposure and HLA in healthy donors. Using immunoSEQ multiplex PCR, the repertoire was profiled, and TCRdb retains in-frame clones only, with some absent. The sample has over 150,000 clones; around 80% are singletons. Sequenced input: PBMCs. These receptors originate from a man aged 30 to 45 in good health and CMV-seronegative. Each CDR3 is given with its conserved first and last residue. The order of the fields is clone size, D gene, J gene, V gene, CDR3 protein, CDR3 DNA. D genes are given only for firm matches. Not every row has a clone size; where given, it reads once, few, many or a size class.

NA | TRBD2 | TRBJ2-1 | TRBV5-6 | CASSPTSGSTYNEQFF | TGTGCCAGCAGCCCCACTAGCGGGAGTACCTACAATGAGCAGTTCTTC
NA | NA | TRBJ2-3 | TRBV11-1 | CASSPRGATDTQYF | TGTGCCAGCAGCCCCCGGGGGGCCACAGATACGCAGTATTTT
few | TRBD1 | TRBJ2-3 | TRBV27 | CASKAGGRVMDTQYF | TGTGCCAGCAAGGCAGGGGGAAGGGTCATGGATACGCAGTATTTT
NA | NA | TRBJ1-1 | TRBV29-1 | CSVQGNLDTEAFF | TGCAGCGTACAGGGAAATTTGGACACTGAAGCTTTCTTT
NA | TRBD2 | TRBJ2-2 | TRBV7-6 | CASSLETSGGTGELFF | TGTGCCAGCAGCTTAGAGACTAGCGGGGGGACCGGGGAGCTGTTTTTT
NA | NA | TRBJ1-1 | TRBV4-1 | CASSQLAFHGGAFF | TGCGCCAGCAGCCAGTTAGCGTTCCACGGGGGAGCTTTCTTT
NA | NA | TRBJ2-5 | TRBV7-6 | CASSPGETQYF | TGTGCCAGCAGCCCCGGGGAGACCCAGTACTTC
NA | TRBD1 | TRBJ2-7 | TRBV6-5 | CASSRDRNSYEQYF | TGTGCCAGCAGTCGGGACAGGAATTCCTACGAGCAGTACTTC
NA | TRBD1 | TRBJ1-5 | TRBV18 | CASSPRQGVSNQPQHF | TGTGCCAGCTCACCAAGACAGGGAGTAAGCAATCAGCCCCAGCATTTT
NA | NA | TRBJ2-4 | TRBV27 | CASSLSATIGENIQYF | TGTGCCAGCAGTTTATCCGCGACAATTGGTGAAAACATTCAGTACTTC
NA | NA | TRBJ1-2 | TRBV11-2 | CASSLSWDMENYGYTF | TGTGCCAGCAGCTTATCATGGGACATGGAGAACTATGGCTACACCTTC
NA | NA | TRBJ1-2 | TRBV5-6 | CASSLGGGAVRGYTF | TGTGCCAGCAGCTTGGGGGGCGGCGCAGTACGGGGCTACACCTTC
few | NA | TRBJ2-1 | TRBV30 | CAWSATYNEQFF | TGTGCCTGGAGTGCCACCTACAATGAGCAGTTCTTC
NA | NA | TRBJ1-1 | TRBV27 | CASSPARGGLVTNTEAFF | TGTGCCAGCAGTCCGGCCCGGGGGGGCCTTGTAACGAACACTGAAGCTTTCTTT
once | TRBD2 | TRBJ2-7 | TRBV28 | CASSLELAGVLYEQYF | TGTGCCAGCAGTTTGGAGCTAGCGGGAGTGTTGTACGAGCAGTACTTC
few | TRBD1 | TRBJ1-1 | TRBV9 | CASSAGQGGTEAFF | TGTGCCAGCAGCGCGGGACAGGGAGGTACTGAAGCTTTCTTT
NA | NA | TRBJ2-1 | TRBV9 | CASSATRAGYNEQFF | TGTGCCAGCAGCGCCACGAGGGCAGGCTACAATGAGCAGTTCTTC
once | NA | TRBJ2-4 | TRBV6-6 | CASSYRDLAKNIQYF | TGTGCCAGCAGTTACCGGGACTTAGCCAAAAACATTCAGTACTTC
NA | NA | TRBJ2-3 | TRBV11-2 | CASSLGLSTDTQYF | TGTGCCAGCAGCTTGGGACTTAGCACAGATACGCAGTATTTT
NA | TRBD1 | TRBJ1-2 | TRBV15 | CATSRQGALLDYGYTF | TGTGCCACCAGCAGACAGGGGGCCCTCCTAGACTATGGCTACACCTTC
NA | TRBD2 | TRBJ2-3 | TRBV27 | CASSGGLAVSQRTDTQYF | TGTGCCAGCAGCGGCGGACTAGCGGTTTCTCAAAGGACAGATACGCAGTATTTT
NA | TRBD1 | TRBJ2-7 | TRBV6-1 | CASSGRGTGGLEQYF | TGTGCCAGCAGTGGACGAGGGACAGGGGGCCTCGAGCAGTACTTC
NA | NA | TRBJ1-1 | TRBV5-4 | CASSSRQVPHTEAFF | TGTGCCAGCAGCAGTAGACAGGTACCTCACACTGAAGCTTTCTTT
NA | NA | TRBJ2-2 | TRBV7-2 | CASSYQANTGELFF | TGTGCCAGCAGCTATCAGGCGAACACCGGGGAGCTGTTTTTT
NA | NA | TRBJ2-3 | TRBV21-1 | CASSKIALRCDTQYF | TGTGCCAGCAGCAAAATTGCACTAAGGTGTGATACGCAGTATTTT
NA | TRBD1 | TRBJ2-7 | TRBV5-1 | CASSHGTGADEQYF | TGCGCCAGCAGCCACGGGACAGGGGCGGACGAGCAGTACTTC
NA | NA | TRBJ1-2 | TRBV27 | CASSHLLHQEGPYGYTF | TGTGCCAGCAGTCACCTCTTACATCAAGAGGGTCCCTATGGCTACACCTTC
NA | TRBD1 | TRBJ2-7 | TRBV5-1 | CASSTGTGDQYF | TGCGCCAGCAGCACGGGGACAGGCGACCAGTACTTC
NA | TRBD1 | TRBJ1-1 | TRBV10-3 | CAISVSGQLFFF | TGTGCCATCAGTGTATCGGGACAGCTCTTTTTCTTT